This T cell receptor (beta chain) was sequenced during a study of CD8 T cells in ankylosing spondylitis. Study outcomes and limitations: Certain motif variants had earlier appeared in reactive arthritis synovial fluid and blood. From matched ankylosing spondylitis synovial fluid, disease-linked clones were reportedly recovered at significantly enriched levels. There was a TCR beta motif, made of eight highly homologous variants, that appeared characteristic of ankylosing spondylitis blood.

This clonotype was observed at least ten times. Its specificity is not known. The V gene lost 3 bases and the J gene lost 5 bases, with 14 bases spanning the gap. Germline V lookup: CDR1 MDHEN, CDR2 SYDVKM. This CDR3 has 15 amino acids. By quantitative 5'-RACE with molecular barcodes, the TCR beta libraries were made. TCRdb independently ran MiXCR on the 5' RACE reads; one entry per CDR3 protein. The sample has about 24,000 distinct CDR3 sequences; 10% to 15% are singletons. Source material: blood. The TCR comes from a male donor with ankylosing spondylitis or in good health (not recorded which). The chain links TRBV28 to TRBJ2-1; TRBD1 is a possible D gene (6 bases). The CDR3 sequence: CASSFPVGANNEQFF. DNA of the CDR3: TGTGCCAGCAGTTTCCCTGTGGGGGCTAACAATGAGCAGTTCTTC.